Below, 11 T cell receptor beta chains from the same sample are listed, as sequenced in a study of OX40 agonist ivuxolimab in advanced cancers. Generated by immunoSEQ multiplex PCR, the TCRdb table keeps only in-frame clones and is missing some. The sample consists of roughly 93,000 clones, about 90% of them appearing once. The source material was CD4+ or CD8+ T cells sorted from blood, sampled in a trial of the OX40 agonist ivuxolimab. These receptors were collected from an adult with an advanced solid tumor such as melanoma, head and neck, liver or kidney cancer.

This chain connects TRBV6-5 to TRBJ2-7; the D gene is possibly TRBD1 (6 bases). This CDR3 is 13 amino acids long. Germline CDR1 and CDR2: MNHEY and SVGAGI. Trimming cost V 5 bases and J 7 bases, with 15 bases left between them. CDR3 sequence reads: CASSESGAREQYF. CDR3 DNA sequence: TGTGCCAGCAGTGAGTCAGGGGCGCGGGAGCAGTACTTC.

The chain joins TRBV13 to TRBJ2-7; the D gene is possibly TRBD2 (5 bases). The CDR3 runs 14 residues. Germline CDR1 reads PRHDT; CDR2 reads FYEKMQ (reference sequence). V was trimmed by 5 bases and J by 7 bases, leaving 18 bases between them. CDR3 bases: TGTGCCAGCAGCCTGGCTGGGGAGACCCGGGAGCAGTACTTC. Amino acid sequence: CASSLAGETREQYF.

The gene calls are TRBV19 and TRBJ2-1, with 10 bases aligning to TRBD2. Germline loops: CDR1 LNHDA, CDR2 SQIVND (reference sequence). V gave up 9 bases and J gave up 4 bases; unmatched junction bases: 6. CDR3 size: 14 residues. CDR3 nucleotide sequence: TGTGCCAGGGGGGGAGCGGGAGGGTACAATGAGCAGTTCTTC. It codes for CARGGAGGYNEQFF.

This chain links TRBV30 with TRBJ2-7; D might be TRBD1 or TRBD2, each matching 5 bases. CDR1 is GTSNPN and CDR2 is SVGIG in the germline V gene (reference sequence). CDR3 length: 12 amino acids. Trimming took 1 base from V and 9 from J, leaving 13 bases between them. CDR3 coding DNA: TGTGCCTGGAGTGGGGGCGGGCCACTGCAGTACTTC. This codes for CAWSGGGPLQYF.

The V gene is TRBV29-1, the J gene TRBJ1-1, with D perhaps TRBD1 (5 bases). The V gene's germline CDR1 is SQVTM and CDR2 ANQGSEA. The CDR3 has 13 residues. V lost 4 bases, J lost 6 bases, and 15 bases lay in between. This CDR3 reads CSVVGLRHAEAFF. The CDR3 nucleotides are TGCAGCGTTGTGGGGCTTCGCCACGCTGAAGCTTTCTTT. Complete variable domain (other parts from reference TRBV29-1 and TRBJ1-1): SAVISQKPSRDICQRGTSLTIQCQVDSQVTMMFWYRQQPGQSLTLIATANQGSEATYESGFVIDKFPISRPNLTFSTLTVSNMSPEDSSIYLCSVVGLRHAEAFFGQGTRLTVV.

The V and J genes are TRBV7-3 and TRBJ2-1; D is unresolved. From germline, CDR1 is SGHTA and CDR2 FQGTGA. CDR3 size: 15 residues. The germline V and J ends were trimmed by 5 bases and 3 bases, with 14 bases remaining between them. CDR3 residues: CASSTNPENYNEQFF. The CDR3 DNA reads as TGTGCCAGCAGCACAAACCCGGAGAACTACAATGAGCAGTTCTTC.

The chain joins TRBV11-2 to TRBJ1-2; 7 nucleotides agree with TRBD1. The CDR3 has 13 amino acids. CDR1 and CDR2 from the germline V gene are SGHAT and FQNNGV. V trimming: 4 bases; J trimming: 3 bases; junction bases outside the gene matches: 2. The CDR3 nucleotides read TGTGCCAGCAGCTCAGGACAGGACTATGGCTACACCTTC. Its translation is CASSSGQDYGYTF. The full variable domain, in which reference TRBV11-2 and TRBJ1-2 provide the parts outside the CDR3, is EAGVAQSPRYKIIEKRQSVAFWCNPISGHATLYWYQQILGQGPKLLIQFQNNGVVDDSQLPKDRFSAERLKGVDSTLKIQPAKLEDSAVYLCASSSGQDYGYTFGSGTRLTVV.

The rearrangement links TRBV10-3 to TRBJ2-3, with D maybe TRBD2 (6 bases). CDR1 ENHRY and CDR2 SYGVKD come from the germline V gene. The CDR3 length is 15 residues. Trimming took off 4 bases at V and 1 base at J, with 12 bases between the two ends. The CDR3 nucleotides are TGTGCCATCAGTGTTGGGGGGTTAGGCACAGATACGCAGTATTTT. Protein sequence: CAISVGGLGTDTQYF.

This chain links TRBV5-7 with TRBJ1-6, with a tentative D call TRBD1 (5 bases). TRBV5-7 is assigned to the ORF class and has an uncertain function. V shed 1 base and J shed 8 bases, with 10 bases lying between them. This CDR3 comprises 14 residues. CDR3 bases: TGTGCCAGCAGCTTGCTGACAGCCCATTCACCCCTCCACTTT. Translated: CASSLLTAHSPLHF.

This chain joins TRBV7-3 and TRBJ2-7; no firm D call. This CDR3 has 13 residues. Germline V gene lookup returns CDR1 SGHTA and CDR2 FQGTGA. V was shortened by 0 bases and J by 2 bases, with 5 bases between the two germline ends. Written as DNA, the CDR3 is TGTGCCAGCAGCTTAACCGGAGCCTACGAGCAGTACTTC. Protein sequence: CASSLTGAYEQYF.

This clone was seen a single time. The chain uses TRBV9 and TRBJ2-5, with TRBD1 identical over 7 bases. The CDR3 has 13 residues. Germline-derived CDR1 and CDR2 are SGDLS and YYNGEE. The trim removed 4 bases at V and 3 bases at J, leaving 3 bases unmatched. The CDR3 here is CASSPTGEETQYF. Written as DNA, the CDR3 is TGTGCCAGCAGCCCCACAGGGGAAGAGACCCAGTACTTC. Drawing the rest from reference TRBV9 and TRBJ2-5, the complete variable domain is DSGVTQTPKHLITATGQRVTLRCSPRSGDLSVYWYQQSLDQGLQFLIQYYNGEERAKGNILERFSAQQFPDLHSELNLSSLELGDSALYFCASSPTGEETQYFGPGTRLLVL.